These 3 T cell receptor beta chains were sequenced from one sample in a study of regulatory T cells in long-lasting Graves disease. Library construction for TCR beta used iRepertoire HTBI primers and Arm-PCR of CDR3 regions. TCRdb ran MiXCR on the multiplex PCR reads and lists one entry per CDR3 protein. Of under 800,000 distinct CDR3 sequences in the sample, around 17% are singletons; the top ten hold roughly 18%. The time point denotes: newly diagnosed GD, antithyroid drugs for less than 3 months. The TCR library was made from RNA extracted from PBMCs. This same sample was also part of a study on T cells in Graves' hyperthyroidism and ophthalmopathy.

Here the sequenced sample was peripheral blood mononuclear cells (PBMCs), taken at new diagnosis, from a patient treated with antithyroid drugs. These receptors originate from a woman between 25 and 40 years old with Graves disease.

This clonotype has a count of ten or more. The CDR3 spells CASSDVDRESYEQYF. In nucleotides, the CDR3 is TGTGCCAGCAGTGACGTGGACAGGGAATCCTACGAGCAGTACTTC. The V call is TRBV2, the J call TRBJ2-7, with 8 bases fitting TRBD1. The CDR3 totals 15 residues. Germline CDR1 is SNHLY and CDR2 is FYNNEI. The trim removed 3 bases at V and 1 base at J, leaving 5 bases unmatched.

This clonotype came up a few times. One junction end disagrees with the germline gene, perhaps due to a read error. The chain uses TRBV28 and TRBJ1-1; D is undetermined. CDR1 is MDHEN, CDR2 SYDVKM, per germline. This CDR3 region has 14 residues. The CDR3 sequence: CASSRSDAMVGASF. CDR3 bases: TGTGCCAGCAGTCGGTCGGACGCCATGGTGGGAGCTTCCTTT.

This clonotype was counted only a few times. This rearrangement joins TRBV7-6 to TRBJ2-1; 9 nucleotides align to TRBD2. V dropped 2 bases and J dropped 0; count of bases not matched to a gene: 5. Germline V gene data show CDR1 as SGHVS and CDR2 as FNYEAQ. There are 17 residues in the CDR3. The CDR3 DNA reads as TGTGCCAGCAGCTTATCTAGCGGGGCCGCCTCCTACAATGAGCAGTTCTTC. It translates to CASSLSSGAASYNEQFF. Using reference TRBV7-6 and TRBJ2-1 for the parts outside the CDR3, the full variable domain is GAGVSQSPRYKVTKRGQDVALRCDPISGHVSLYWYRQALGQGPEFLTYFNYEAQQDKSGLPNDRFSAERPEGSISTLTIQRTEQRDSAMYRCASSLSSGAASYNEQFFGPGTRLTVL.